A single sample is the source of the 6 T cell receptor beta chains below, sequenced in a study of patients and donors after allogeneic stem cell transplantation. TCRdb reprocessed the RT-PCR reads via MiXCR and lists one record per CDR3 protein. Of 150,000 to 250,000 distinct CDR3 sequences listed, roughly two fifths are singletons. The specimen sequenced was blood, either unsorted or a sorted T cell fraction (not recorded which). The source of these receptors is a human donor who was either an allogeneic HSCT recipient or a stem cell or donor lymphocyte infusion donor (not recorded which). It is not recorded whose cells these are; they may come from a transplant donor.

This chain links TRBV29-1 with TRBJ1-2; D remains ambiguous. The germline V and J ends were trimmed by 6 bases and 6 bases, with 11 bases remaining between them. This CDR3 has 11 residues. Germline V lookup: CDR1 SQVTM, CDR2 ANQGSEA. The CDR3 is CSVPKADGYTF. The CDR3 nucleotides are TGCAGCGTCCCCAAAGCGGATGGCTACACCTTC.

This chain links TRBV13 with TRBJ1-1; 7 nucleotides align to TRBD1. Germline CDR1 reads PRHDT; CDR2 reads FYEKMQ (reference sequence). The V gene end was trimmed by 1 base and the J gene end by 3 bases; junction bases not matched to a gene: 8. The CDR3 has 16 residues. The CDR3 DNA follows: TGTGCCAGCAGCTTAGAGGGGGCATGGGAGGACACTGAAGCTTTCTTT. Encoded protein: CASSLEGAWEDTEAFF.

The CDR3 DNA reads as TGTGCCAGCAGTTTATCCGACGGACTGAAGGCTGAAGCTTTCTTT. The encoded protein is CASSLSDGLKAEAFF. The chain combines TRBV6-6 with TRBJ1-1; D is unresolved. Between the trimmed V and J ends, which lost 4 bases and 6 bases, there was a span of 18 bases. CDR1 and CDR2 (germline): MNHNY, SVGAGI (reference sequence). The CDR3 totals 15 residues.

This chain uses TRBV5-1 with TRBJ2-7; TRBD2 matches 14 bases. After removal of 5 bases from V and 4 bases from J, the junction contained 8 bases not matched to a gene. This CDR3 is 16 amino acids long. Germline values: CDR1 SGHRS, CDR2 YFSETQ. The CDR3 DNA follows: TGCGCCAGCAGGCCGGGACTAGCGGGAGAATGGTACGAGCAGTACTTC. Translated, it gives CASRPGLAGEWYEQYF.

This clonotype was seen a handful of times. The genes are TRBV6-5 and TRBJ1-1; 8 bases are shared with TRBD1. The CDR3 covers 14 residues. The V and J ends lost 6 bases and 4 bases, in that order; junction bases with no gene match: 7. CDR1 is MNHEY and CDR2 is SVGAGI in the germline V gene. CDR3 residues: CASRRSGGGTEAFF. CDR3 bases: TGTGCCAGCAGGAGATCAGGGGGCGGCACTGAAGCTTTCTTT.

This clonotype occurred a few times. This CDR3 is CASSLFGGITDTQYF. CDR3 bases: TGTGCCAGCAGCTTATTCGGCGGGATCACAGATACGCAGTATTTT. The chain combines TRBV7-3 with TRBJ2-3; possible D gene TRBD2, 6 bases. Per the germline V gene, CDR1 is SGHTA and CDR2 is FQGTGA. The CDR3 has 15 residues. V dropped 2 bases and J dropped 2 bases, with 11 bases sitting between them.